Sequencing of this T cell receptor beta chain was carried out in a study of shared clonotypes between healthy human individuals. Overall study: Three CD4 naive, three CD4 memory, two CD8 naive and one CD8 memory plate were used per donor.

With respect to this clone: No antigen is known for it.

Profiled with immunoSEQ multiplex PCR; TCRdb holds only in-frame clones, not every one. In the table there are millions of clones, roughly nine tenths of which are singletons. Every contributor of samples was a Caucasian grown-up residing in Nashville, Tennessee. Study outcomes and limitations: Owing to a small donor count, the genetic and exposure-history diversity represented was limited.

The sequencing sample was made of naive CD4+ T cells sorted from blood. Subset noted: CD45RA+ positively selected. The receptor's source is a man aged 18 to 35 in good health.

The CDR3 region has the DNA TGCAGCGTTGGACACAGGGGCACCTACGAGCAGTACTTC. Translation gives CSVGHRGTYEQYF. The chain uses TRBV29-1 and TRBJ2-7; TRBD1 aligns across 7 bases. J lost 2 bases, V lost 4 bases, and 5 bases had no gene match. There are 13 residues in the CDR3. Looked up from germline, CDR1 is SQVTM and CDR2 is ANQGSEA.